The clone carrying this T cell receptor (beta chain) has a count of ten or more. Amplification of TCR alpha and beta CDR3 regions from RNA used iRepertoire nested multiplex PCR. TCRdb called the multiplex PCR reads again in MiXCR, with one record for every CDR3 protein. Counted here are 85,000 to 110,000 distinct CDR3 sequences, around 30% occurring once; the ten biggest clones make up 35% to 55%. Between the trimmed V and J ends, which lost 1 base and 2 bases, there was a span of 8 bases. The CDR3 totals 14 residues. Germline V gene lookup returns CDR1 SGHTA and CDR2 FQGNSA. These data originate in a study of glioma-infiltrating T cells.

Sample: glioma tissue, nonneoplastic brain tissue, or PBMCs (not recorded which). This TCR came from a human donor with low-grade glioma or glioblastoma, undergoing nonglioma brain surgery, or in good health (not recorded which). This chain uses TRBV7-2 with TRBJ2-5; no clear D gene. The CDR3 nucleotides read TGTGCCAGCAGCTTAGTGTGGGGTCAAGAGACCCAGTACTTC. The encoded protein is CASSLVWGQETQYF.